This TCR beta chain was profiled in a study of cytomegalovirus exposure and HLA in healthy donors. As for the study in general: The 120 validation repertoires used the same platform as the roughly 700 first-cohort repertoires (as reported by a later analysis). Overall study findings and caveats: For most TCR sequences rarity was the rule, although some public TCRs occurred in many donors. Cytomegalovirus-associated TCR beta chains were listed, numbering more than 150. Cytomegalovirus status, reportedly, was diagnosed with high specificity and sensitivity by the classifier.

V lost 4 bases to trimming and J lost 4 bases; unmatched junction nucleotides: 9. Germline V gene data show CDR1 as MGHRA and CDR2 as YSYEKL. The CDR3 runs 16 residues. Libraries were prepared by immunoSEQ multiplex PCR; TCRdb keeps only in-frame clonotypes and omits some of them. The repertoire includes 150,000 to 200,000 clones, around four fifths of them detected once, and 2% to 2.5% sits in the top ten. For this clone: Antigen specificity is unknown.

The sequencing sample was made of PBMCs. The V and J genes are TRBV4-1 and TRBJ2-2; 7 bases map to TRBD1. The sequence came from a man aged 25 to 40 in good health and CMV-seropositive. CDR3 sequence reads: CASSLSRQGSTGELFF. For the CDR3, the DNA is TGCGCCAGCAGCCTCTCACGACAGGGAAGCACCGGGGAGCTGTTTTTT.